This T cell receptor (beta chain) was obtained from a study of T cells in Graves' hyperthyroidism and ophthalmopathy. The CDR3 contains 13 residues. V lost 2 bases to trimming and J lost 11 bases, with 15 bases between them. Germline V gene lookup returns CDR1 MNHNS and CDR2 SASEGT. From RNA transcripts, TCR beta CDR3 regions were amplified. The HTBI primer set was used in a first-round RT-PCR of the TCR CDR3. In TCRdb, the multiplex PCR reads were re-called with MiXCR into one record per CDR3 protein. The sample shows 300,000 to 450,000 distinct CDR3 sequences, about 15% of them seen only once. A patient was excluded if there was uncontrolled infection, other autoimmune disease, pregnancy or lactation.

Sequenced input: blood. The receptor comes from a woman aged 55-69 years with Graves' hyperthyroidism. This rearrangement joins TRBV6-1 to TRBJ1-1; D gene unclear. CDR3 in amino acids: CASSEHAKEWAFF. The CDR3 DNA is TGTGCCAGCAGTGAACATGCCAAAGAATGGGCTTTCTTT.